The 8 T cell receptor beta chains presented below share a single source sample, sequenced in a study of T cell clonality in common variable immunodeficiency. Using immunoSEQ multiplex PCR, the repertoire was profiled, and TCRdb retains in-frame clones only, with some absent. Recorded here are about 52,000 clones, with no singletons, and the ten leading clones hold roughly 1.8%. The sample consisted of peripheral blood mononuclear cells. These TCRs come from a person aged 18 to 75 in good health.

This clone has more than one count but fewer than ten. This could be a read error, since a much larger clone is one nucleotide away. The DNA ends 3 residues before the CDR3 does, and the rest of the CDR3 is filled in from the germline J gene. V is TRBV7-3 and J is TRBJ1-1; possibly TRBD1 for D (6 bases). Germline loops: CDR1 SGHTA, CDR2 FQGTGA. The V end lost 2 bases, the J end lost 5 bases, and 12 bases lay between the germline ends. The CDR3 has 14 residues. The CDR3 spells CASSLGRGSTEAFF. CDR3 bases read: TGTGCCAGCAGCTTAGGCAGGGGTAGTACTGAA.

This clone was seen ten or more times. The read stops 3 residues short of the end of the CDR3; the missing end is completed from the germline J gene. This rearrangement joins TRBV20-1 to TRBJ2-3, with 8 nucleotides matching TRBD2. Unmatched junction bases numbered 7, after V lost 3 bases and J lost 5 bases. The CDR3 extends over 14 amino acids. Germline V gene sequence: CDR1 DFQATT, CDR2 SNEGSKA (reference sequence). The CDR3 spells CSASKRGPEDTQYF. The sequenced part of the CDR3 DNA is TGCAGTGCTAGTAAGCGGGGGCCGGAAGATACG.

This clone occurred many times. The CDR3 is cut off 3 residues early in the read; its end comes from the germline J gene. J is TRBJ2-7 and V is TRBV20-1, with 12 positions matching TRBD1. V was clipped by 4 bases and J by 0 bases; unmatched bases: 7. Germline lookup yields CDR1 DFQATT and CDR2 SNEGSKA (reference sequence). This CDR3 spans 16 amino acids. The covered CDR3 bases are TGCAGTGCTAAAGGGACAGGGGGCGTACCCTCCTACGAG. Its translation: CSAKGTGGVPSYE. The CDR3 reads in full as CSAKGTGGVPSYEQYF.

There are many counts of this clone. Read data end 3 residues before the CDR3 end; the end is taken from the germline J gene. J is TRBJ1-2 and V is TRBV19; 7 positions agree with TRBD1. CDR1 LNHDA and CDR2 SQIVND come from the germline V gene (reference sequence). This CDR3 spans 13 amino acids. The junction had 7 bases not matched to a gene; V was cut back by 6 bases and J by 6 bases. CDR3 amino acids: CASRLQGFNGYTF. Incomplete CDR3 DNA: TGTGCCAGTAGACTACAGGGGTTCAATGGC.

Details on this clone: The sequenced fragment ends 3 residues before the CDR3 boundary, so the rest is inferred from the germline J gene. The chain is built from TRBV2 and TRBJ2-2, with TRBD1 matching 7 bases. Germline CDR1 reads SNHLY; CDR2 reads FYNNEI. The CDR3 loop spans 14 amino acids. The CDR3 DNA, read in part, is TGTGCCAGCAGCAGACAGGGCCGTAATGAAAAG. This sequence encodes CASSRQGRNEK. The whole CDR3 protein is CASSRQGRNEKLFF.

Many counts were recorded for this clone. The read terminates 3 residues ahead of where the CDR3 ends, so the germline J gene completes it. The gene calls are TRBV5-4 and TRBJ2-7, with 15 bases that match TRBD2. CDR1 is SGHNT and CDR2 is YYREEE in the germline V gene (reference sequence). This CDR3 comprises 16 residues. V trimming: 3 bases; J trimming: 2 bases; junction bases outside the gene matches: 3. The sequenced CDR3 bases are TGTGCCAGCAGCTCCGGACTAGCGGGAGGGGCCTACGAG. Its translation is CASSSGLAGGAYE. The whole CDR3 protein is CASSSGLAGGAYEQYF.

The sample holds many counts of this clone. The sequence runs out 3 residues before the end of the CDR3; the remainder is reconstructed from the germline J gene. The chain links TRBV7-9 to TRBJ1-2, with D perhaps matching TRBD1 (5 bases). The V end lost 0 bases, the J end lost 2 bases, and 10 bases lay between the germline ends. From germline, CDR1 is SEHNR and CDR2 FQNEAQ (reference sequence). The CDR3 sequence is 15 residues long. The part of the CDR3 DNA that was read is TGTGCCAGCAGCTTAGCTCTCGAGGGGAACTATGGC. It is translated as CASSLALEGNYG. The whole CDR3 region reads CASSLALEGNYGYTF.

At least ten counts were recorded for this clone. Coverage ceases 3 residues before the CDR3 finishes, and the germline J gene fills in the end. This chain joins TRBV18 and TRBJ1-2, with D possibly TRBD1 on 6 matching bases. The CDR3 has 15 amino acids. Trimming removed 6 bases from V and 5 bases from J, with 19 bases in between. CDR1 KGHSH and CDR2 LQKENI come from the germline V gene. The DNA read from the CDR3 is TGTGCCAGCTCGCCTTGGGAGGGGGATGTATATGGC. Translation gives CASSPWEGDVYG. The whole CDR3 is CASSPWEGDVYGYTF. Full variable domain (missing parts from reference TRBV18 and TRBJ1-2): NAGVMQNPRHLVRRRGQEARLRCSPMKGHSHVYWYRQLPEEGLKFMVYLQKENIIDESGMPKERFSAEFPKEGPSILRIQQVVRGDSAAYFCASSPWEGDVYGYTFGSGTRLTVV.